This entry describes one TCR beta chain. The data originate from a study of blood T cell repertoires in COVID-19. At the level of the study: T cells, B-cell-depleted T cells, or PBMCs provided the cDNA or gDNA that served as material.

The data were produced by immunoSEQ multiplex PCR, yet TCRdb's version contains in-frame clones alone and is incomplete. The sample consists of about half a million clones, 80% to 90% of them appearing once. CDR1 and CDR2 from the germline V gene are MDHEN and SYDVKM. Trimming removed 1 base at V and 4 bases at J, with 16 bases between. The CDR3 sequence is 16 residues long. The chain uses TRBV28 and TRBJ1-1, with no clear D. This clonotype was sampled from a human donor in a cohort sampled during active COVID-19. The sequencing input was peripheral blood. The CDR3: CASSLFETGGSTEAFF. The CDR3 nucleotides read TGTGCCAGCAGTTTATTCGAGACCGGAGGGTCCACTGAAGCTTTCTTT.